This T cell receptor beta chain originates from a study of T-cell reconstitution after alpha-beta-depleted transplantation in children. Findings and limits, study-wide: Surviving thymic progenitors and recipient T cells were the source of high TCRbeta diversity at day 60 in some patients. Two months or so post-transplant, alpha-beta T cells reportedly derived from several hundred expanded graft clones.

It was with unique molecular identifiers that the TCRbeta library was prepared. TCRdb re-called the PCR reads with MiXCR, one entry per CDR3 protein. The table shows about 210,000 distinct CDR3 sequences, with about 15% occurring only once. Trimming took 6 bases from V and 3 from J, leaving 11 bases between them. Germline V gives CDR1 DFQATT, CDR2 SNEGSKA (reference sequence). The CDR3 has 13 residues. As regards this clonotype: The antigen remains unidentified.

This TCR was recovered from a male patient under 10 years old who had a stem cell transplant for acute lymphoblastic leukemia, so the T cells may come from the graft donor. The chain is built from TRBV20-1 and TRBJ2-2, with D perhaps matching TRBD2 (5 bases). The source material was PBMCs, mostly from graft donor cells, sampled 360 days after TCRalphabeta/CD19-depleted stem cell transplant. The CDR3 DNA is TGCAGTGCAAAGGACTTATACACCGGGGAGCTGTTTTTT. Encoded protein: CSAKDLYTGELFF.